One and the same sample provided the 11 T cell receptor beta chains below, sequenced in a study of T cells in Graves' hyperthyroidism and ophthalmopathy (dated by TCRdb to about 2019). Library preparation was by multiplex PCR. The run used an Illumina HiSeq 2000. Amplification of TCR beta CDR3 regions was carried out from RNA transcripts. For the first round of RT-PCR on the TCR CDR3, the HTBI primer set was used together with the Qiagen OneStep RT-PCR kit. The public reads were reprocessed in TCRdb via fastp at Q25 and MiXCR, keeping in-frame beta chains. Every distinct CDR3 protein forms one entry, paired with its most common genes and DNA. The sample table lists a few hundred thousand distinct CDR3 sequences, about 45% of them with a count of one. Approximately 8.4% of the sample is held by the ten biggest clonotypes. Specimen: peripheral blood or thyroid tissue (not recorded which). These receptors were taken from a woman between 18 and 30 years old with Graves' hyperthyroidism.

This clonotype was detected many times. The chain has TRBV27 and TRBJ2-7, with no clear D. This CDR3 is 15 amino acids long. Trimming shortened V by 3 bases and J by 4 bases, and 16 bases separated the two germline ends. Germline V gene lookup returns CDR1 MNHEY and CDR2 SMNVEV (reference sequence). Here the CDR3 DNA reads TGTGCCAGCAGTTTGAGAGGTGCCGAGAAATACGAGCAGTACTTC. Its protein is CASSLRGAEKYEQYF.

The rearrangement uses TRBV10-3 and TRBJ1-2; D perhaps matches TRBD1 (5 bases). CDR1 and CDR2 from the germline V gene are ENHRY and SYGVKD. Trimming shortened V by 3 bases and J by 1 base, and 12 bases separated the two germline ends. This CDR3 region has 15 residues. CDR3 DNA: TGTGCCATCAGTGATGCCGGGACCCTTAACTATGGCTACACCTTC. Its translation: CAISDAGTLNYGYTF.

The CDR3 protein is CASSSAGRLHF. CDR3 DNA sequence: TGTGCCAGCAGTTCAGCGGGGCGCCTCCACTTT. The chain carries TRBV12-3 or TRBV12-4 and TRBJ1-6; D is perhaps TRBD1 (5 bases). The V gene lost 4 bases and the J gene lost 15 bases, with 10 bases spanning the gap. The length of the CDR3 is 11 residues.

This clonotype was detected many times. V usage is TRBV20-1 and J usage is TRBJ1-2, with 8 positions matching TRBD1. V lost 6 bases, J lost 8 bases, and 11 bases stayed unmatched. Germline CDR1 DFQATT, CDR2 SNEGSKA (reference sequence). There are 13 residues in the CDR3. This chain's CDR3 is CSATPTGVEGYTF. The CDR3 nucleotides read TGCAGTGCCACCCCGACAGGGGTTGAAGGCTACACCTTC.

This clonotype was seen a few times. The chain uses TRBV3-1 and TRBJ2-7; D may match TRBD1 or TRBD2 (5 bases each). Germline V gene lookup returns CDR1 LGHDT and CDR2 YNNKEL (reference sequence). V lost 2 bases to trimming and J lost 3 bases, with 11 bases between them. The CDR3 is 14 amino acids. CDR3 sequence: CASSQWDRDYEQYF. CDR3 coding DNA: TGTGCCAGCAGCCAATGGGACCGAGACTACGAGCAGTACTTC.

This chain connects TRBV6-6 to TRBJ2-6; tentative D call: TRBD2 (5 bases). The CDR3 is made up of 17 amino acids. From germline, CDR1 is MNHNY and CDR2 SVGAGI (reference sequence). Trimming took off 5 bases at V and 3 bases at J, with 17 bases between the two ends. CDR3 sequence (DNA): TGTGCCAGCAGTACCCCGTCGGGGAACTATGGGGCCAACGTCCTGACTTTC. Protein product: CASSTPSGNYGANVLTF.

This clonotype was observed many times. V usage is TRBV12-3 or TRBV12-4 and J usage is TRBJ2-7, with TRBD2 identical over 10 bases. V shed 7 bases, J shed 5 bases, and the junction held 8 bases outside the gene matches. CDR3 length equals 14 residues. In nucleotides, the CDR3 is TGTGCCAGCACCCTTAGCGGGAGGTCCCACGAGCAGTACTTC. It specifies CASTLSGRSHEQYF.

Of note for this clonotype: One junction end does not reproduce the germline sequence, and a read error may be involved. V and J are TRBV15 and TRBJ2-6; D is perhaps TRBD2 (6 bases). Germline CDR1 is LNHNV and CDR2 is YYDKDF (reference sequence). This CDR3 spans 14 amino acids. CDR3 protein: CATSGGPRAYVLTF. The CDR3 DNA is TGTGCCACCAGCGGAGGGCCACGGGCCTACGTCCTGACTTTC.

This clonotype occurred many times. The J gene is TRBJ1-5, the V gene TRBV15, with D unresolved. This CDR3 is 13 amino acids long. The V end was cut by 0 bases, the J end by 6 bases, with 6 bases between. Germline V gene lookup returns CDR1 LNHNV and CDR2 YYDKDF (reference sequence). CDR3 bases: TGTGCCACCAGCAGAGATTATGGTCAGCCCCAGCATTTT. It is translated as CATSRDYGQPQHF.

This clonotype was observed a few times. The chain joins TRBV20-1 to TRBJ2-3; no reliable D call. The V gene lost 6 bases and the J gene lost 0 bases, with 13 bases spanning the gap. This CDR3 contains 14 residues. Germline V gene lookup returns CDR1 DFQATT and CDR2 SNEGSKA (reference sequence). In DNA form, the CDR3 reads TGCAGTGCGAAGACCCTGCAGAGCACAGATACGCAGTATTTT. This encodes CSAKTLQSTDTQYF.

Only a few counts were recorded for this clonotype. The CDR3 DNA is TGCAGTGCTAGACTAGCGGACAATGAGCAGTACTTC. Protein: CSARLADNEQYF. V usage is TRBV20-1 and J usage is TRBJ2-7; 7 bases line up with TRBD2. This CDR3 has 12 amino acids. J lost 7 bases, V lost 2 bases, and 5 bases had no gene match. Per germline, CDR1 DFQATT and CDR2 SNEGSKA (reference sequence).